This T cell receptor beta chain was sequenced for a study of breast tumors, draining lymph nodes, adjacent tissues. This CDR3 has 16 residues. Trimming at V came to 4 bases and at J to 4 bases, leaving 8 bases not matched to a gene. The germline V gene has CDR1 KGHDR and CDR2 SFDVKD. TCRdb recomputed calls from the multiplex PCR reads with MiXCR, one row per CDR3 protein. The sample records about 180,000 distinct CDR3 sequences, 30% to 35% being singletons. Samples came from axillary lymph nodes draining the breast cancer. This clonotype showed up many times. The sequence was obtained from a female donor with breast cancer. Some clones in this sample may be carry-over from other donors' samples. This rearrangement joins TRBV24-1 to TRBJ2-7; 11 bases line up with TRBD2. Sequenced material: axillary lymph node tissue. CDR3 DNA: TGTGCCACCAGTGAGCGCACTAGCGGGAGAATTTACGAGCAGTACTTC. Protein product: CATSERTSGRIYEQYF.